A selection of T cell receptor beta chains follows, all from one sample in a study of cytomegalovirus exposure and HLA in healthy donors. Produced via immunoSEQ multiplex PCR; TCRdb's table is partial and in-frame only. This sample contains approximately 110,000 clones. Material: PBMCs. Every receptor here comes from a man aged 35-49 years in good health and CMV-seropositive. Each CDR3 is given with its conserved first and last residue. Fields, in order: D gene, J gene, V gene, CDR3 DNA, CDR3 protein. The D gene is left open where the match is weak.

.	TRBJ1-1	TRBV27	TGTGCCATCAGTAGGGGCCCGAACACTGAAGCTTTCTTT	CAISRGPNTEAFF
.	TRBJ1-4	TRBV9	TGTGCCAGCAGCGTAGCTCAGGAATTATCGGCTAATGAAAAACTGTTTTTT	CASSVAQELSANEKLFF
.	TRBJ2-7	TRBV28	TGTGCCAGCAGTTATGACAGAGACTACGAGCAGTACTTC	CASSYDRDYEQYF
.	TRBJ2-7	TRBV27	TGTGCCAGCAGTTACCTACTAGTGCTGATCACCGAGCAGTACTTC	CASSYLLVLITEQYF
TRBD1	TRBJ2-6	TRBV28	TGTGCCAGCAGTTTAGTGACAGGGGGCTCTGGGGCCAACGTCCTGACTTTC	CASSLVTGGSGANVLTF
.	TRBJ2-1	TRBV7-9	TGTGCCAGCAGCTTACGCTGGCCCGCCTCCTACAATGAGCAGTTCTTC	CASSLRWPASYNEQFF
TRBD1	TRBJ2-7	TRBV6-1	TGTGCCAGCAGTGGGTCACCGGGACAGGCTTCCTACGAGCAGTACTTC	CASSGSPGQASYEQYF
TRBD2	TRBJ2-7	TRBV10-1	TGCGCCAGCAGTGGGACCGCTAGCGGGAGCTTCTACGAGCAGTACTTC	CASSGTASGSFYEQYF
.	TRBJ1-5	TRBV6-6	TGTGCCAGCAGTGAGAGCCAGCCCCAGCATTTT	CASSESQPQHF
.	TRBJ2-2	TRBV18	TGTGCCAGCTCACCACGGGAAAGGGGATCGGTTAGCACCGGGGAGCTGTTTTTT	CASSPRERGSVSTGELFF
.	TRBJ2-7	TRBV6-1	TGTGCCAGCAGCACCAGGGCACAGGAAGACTACGAGCAGTACTTC	CASSTRAQEDYEQYF
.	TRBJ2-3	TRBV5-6	TGTGCCAGCAGCCGGGAGTATCCTAGCACAGATACGCAGTATTTT	CASSREYPSTDTQYF
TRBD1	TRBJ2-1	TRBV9	TGTGCCAGCAGCGTAGGGGACAGGGTTGGTGAGCAGTTCTTC	CASSVGDRVGEQFF
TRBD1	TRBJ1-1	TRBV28	TGTGCCAGCAGTTTCGGGGCGGGACAGCTAGGGAACACTGAAGCTTTCTTT	CASSFGAGQLGNTEAFF
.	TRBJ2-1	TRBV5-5	TGTGCCAGCAGCTTGTTGCGGATAGACAATGAGCAGTTCTTC	CASSLLRIDNEQFF
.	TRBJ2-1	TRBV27	TGTGCCAGCAAGCCTGCGGGACAGATCTTCCTAAATGAGCAGTTCTTC	CASKPAGQIFLNEQFF